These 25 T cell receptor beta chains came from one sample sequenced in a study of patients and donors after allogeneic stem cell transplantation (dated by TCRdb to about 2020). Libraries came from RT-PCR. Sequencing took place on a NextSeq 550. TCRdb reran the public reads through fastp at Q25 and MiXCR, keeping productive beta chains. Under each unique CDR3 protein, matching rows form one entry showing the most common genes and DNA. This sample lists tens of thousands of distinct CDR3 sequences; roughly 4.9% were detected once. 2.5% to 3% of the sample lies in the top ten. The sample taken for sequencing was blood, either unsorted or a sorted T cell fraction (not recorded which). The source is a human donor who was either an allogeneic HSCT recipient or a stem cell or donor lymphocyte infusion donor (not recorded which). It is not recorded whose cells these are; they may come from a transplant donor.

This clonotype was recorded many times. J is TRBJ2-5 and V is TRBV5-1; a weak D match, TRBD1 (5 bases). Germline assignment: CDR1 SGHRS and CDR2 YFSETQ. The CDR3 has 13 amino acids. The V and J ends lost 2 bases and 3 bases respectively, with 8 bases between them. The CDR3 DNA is TGCGCCAGCAGCTTAGGCAGGGAAGAGACCCAGTACTTC. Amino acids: CASSLGREETQYF.

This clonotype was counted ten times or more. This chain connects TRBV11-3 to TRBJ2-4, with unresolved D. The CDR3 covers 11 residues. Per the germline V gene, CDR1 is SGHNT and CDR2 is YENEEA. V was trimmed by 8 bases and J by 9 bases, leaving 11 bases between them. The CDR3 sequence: CASAITGIQYF. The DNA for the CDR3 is TGTGCCAGCGCCATAACGGGCATTCAGTACTTC.

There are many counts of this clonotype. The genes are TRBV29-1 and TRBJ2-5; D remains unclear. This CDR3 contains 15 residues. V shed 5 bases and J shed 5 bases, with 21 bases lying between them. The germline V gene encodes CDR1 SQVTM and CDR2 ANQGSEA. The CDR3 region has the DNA TGCAGCGTTACACCCCCCGGAGCTCTCCAGGAGACCCAGTACTTC. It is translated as CSVTPPGALQETQYF. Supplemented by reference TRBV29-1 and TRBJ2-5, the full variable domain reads SAVISQKPSRDICQRGTSLTIQCQVDSQVTMMFWYRQQPGQSLTLIATANQGSEATYESGFVIDKFPISRPNLTFSTLTVSNMSPEDSSIYLCSVTPPGALQETQYFGPGTRLLVL.

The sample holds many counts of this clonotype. CDR3 nucleotides: TGCAGTGCCACGGGACTAGCGGGATCTAATGAGCAGTTCTTC. It encodes CSATGLAGSNEQFF. This chain joins TRBV20-1 and TRBJ2-1; TRBD2 matches at 13 bases. Trimming cost V 6 bases and J 7 bases; bases outside gene matches: 6. This CDR3 spans 14 amino acids. Germline V gene lookup returns CDR1 DFQATT and CDR2 SNEGSKA (reference sequence).

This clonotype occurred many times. Here the CDR3 reads CASSLYSLYEQYF. The CDR3 DNA reads TGTGCCAGCAGCTTGTATAGCCTCTACGAGCAGTACTTC. The chain has TRBV11-3 and TRBJ2-7, with D unresolved. Germline-derived CDR1 and CDR2 are SGHNT and YENEEA. This CDR3 comprises 13 residues. Between the trimmed V and J ends, which lost 3 bases and 3 bases, there was a span of 9 bases. The entire variable domain, with the rest obtained from reference TRBV11-3 and TRBJ2-7, is as follows: EAGVVQSPRYKIIEKKQPVAFWCNPISGHNTLYWYLQNLGQGPELLIRYENEEAVDDSQLPKDRFSAERLKGVDSTLKIQPAELGDSAVYLCASSLYSLYEQYFGPGTRLTVT.

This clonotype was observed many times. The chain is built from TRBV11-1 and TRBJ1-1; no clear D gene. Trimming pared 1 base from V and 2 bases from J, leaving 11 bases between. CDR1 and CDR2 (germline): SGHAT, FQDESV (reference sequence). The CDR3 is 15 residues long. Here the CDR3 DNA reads TGTGCCAGCAGCTTAGAGCGGGCAGACAACACTGAAGCTTTCTTT. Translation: CASSLERADNTEAFF.

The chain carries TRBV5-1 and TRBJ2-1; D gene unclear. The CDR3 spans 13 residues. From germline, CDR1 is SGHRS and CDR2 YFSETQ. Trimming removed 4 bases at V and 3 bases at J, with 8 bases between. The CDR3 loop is CASSIDNYNEQFF. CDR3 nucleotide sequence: TGCGCCAGCAGCATTGACAACTACAATGAGCAGTTCTTC. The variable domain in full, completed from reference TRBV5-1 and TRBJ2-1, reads KAGVTQTPRYLIKTRGQQVTLSCSPISGHRSVSWYQQTPGQGLQFLFEYFSETQRNKGNFPGRFSGRQFSNSRSEMNVSTLELGDSALYLCASSIDNYNEQFFGPGTRLTVL.

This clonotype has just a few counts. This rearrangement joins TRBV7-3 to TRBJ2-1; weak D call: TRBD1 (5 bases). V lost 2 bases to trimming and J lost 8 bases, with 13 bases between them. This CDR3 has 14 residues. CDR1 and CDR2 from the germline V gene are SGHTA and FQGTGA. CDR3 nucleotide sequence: TGTGCCAGCAGCTTATCAATCAGGGCGGATGAGCAGTTCTTC. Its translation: CASSLSIRADEQFF.

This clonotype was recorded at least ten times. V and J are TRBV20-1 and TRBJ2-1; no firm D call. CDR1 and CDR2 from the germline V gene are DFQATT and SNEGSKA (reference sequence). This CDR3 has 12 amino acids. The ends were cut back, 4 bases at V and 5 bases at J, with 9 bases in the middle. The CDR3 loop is CSATPPDNEQFF. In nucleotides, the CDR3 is TGCAGTGCTACCCCTCCCGACAATGAGCAGTTCTTC.

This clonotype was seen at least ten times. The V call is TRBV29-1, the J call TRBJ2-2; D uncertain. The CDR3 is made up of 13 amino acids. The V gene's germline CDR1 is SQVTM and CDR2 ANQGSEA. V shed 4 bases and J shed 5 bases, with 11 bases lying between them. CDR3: CSVVLDRTGELFF. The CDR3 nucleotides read TGCAGCGTTGTGCTGGACCGAACCGGGGAGCTGTTTTTT.

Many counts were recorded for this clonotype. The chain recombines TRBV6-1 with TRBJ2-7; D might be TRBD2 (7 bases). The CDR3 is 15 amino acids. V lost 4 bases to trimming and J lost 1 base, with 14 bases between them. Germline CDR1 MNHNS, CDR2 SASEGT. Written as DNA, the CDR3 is TGTGCCAGCAGTGGCCGGGGGGCTGGGTCCTACGAGCAGTACTTC. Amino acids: CASSGRGAGSYEQYF.

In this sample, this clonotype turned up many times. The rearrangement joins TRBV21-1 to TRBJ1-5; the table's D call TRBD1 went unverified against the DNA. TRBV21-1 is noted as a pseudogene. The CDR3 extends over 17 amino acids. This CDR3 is CASSKGGRNHIVQPQHF. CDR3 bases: TGTGCCAGCAGCAAAGGGGGCAGGAATCATATTGTTCAGCCCCAGCATTTT.

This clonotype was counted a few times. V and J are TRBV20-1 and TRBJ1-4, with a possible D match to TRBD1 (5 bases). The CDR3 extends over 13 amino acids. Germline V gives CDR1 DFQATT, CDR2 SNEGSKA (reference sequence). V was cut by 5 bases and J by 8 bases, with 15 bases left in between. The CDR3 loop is CSAAGGAGEKLFF. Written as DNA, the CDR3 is TGCAGTGCTGCGGGAGGGGCAGGGGAAAAACTGTTTTTT.

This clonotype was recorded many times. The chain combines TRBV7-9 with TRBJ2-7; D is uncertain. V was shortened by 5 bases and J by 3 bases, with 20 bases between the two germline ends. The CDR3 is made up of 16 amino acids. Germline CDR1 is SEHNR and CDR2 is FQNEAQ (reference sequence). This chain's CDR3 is CASSRPDGVSHYEQYF. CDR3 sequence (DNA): TGTGCCAGCAGCCGCCCCGACGGAGTCAGTCACTACGAGCAGTACTTC.

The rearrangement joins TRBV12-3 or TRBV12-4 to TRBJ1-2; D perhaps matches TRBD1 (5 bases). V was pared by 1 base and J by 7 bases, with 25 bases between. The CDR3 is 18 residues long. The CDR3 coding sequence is TGTGCCAGCAGTTTAGGGGGGGGGTCTGGTGGGGCTTTGGGTGGCTACACCTTC. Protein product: CASSLGGGSGGALGGYTF.

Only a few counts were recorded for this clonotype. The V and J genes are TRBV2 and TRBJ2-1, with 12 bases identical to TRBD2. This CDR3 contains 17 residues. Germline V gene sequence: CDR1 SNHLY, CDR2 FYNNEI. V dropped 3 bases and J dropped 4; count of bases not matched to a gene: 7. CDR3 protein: CASSDGALAGGYNEQFF. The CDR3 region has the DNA TGTGCCAGCAGTGATGGGGCCCTAGCGGGGGGGTACAATGAGCAGTTCTTC. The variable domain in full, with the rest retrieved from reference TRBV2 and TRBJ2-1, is EPEVTQTPSHQVTQMGQEVILRCVPISNHLYFYWYRQILGQKVEFLVSFYNNEISEKSEIFDDQFSVERPDGSNFTLKIRSTKLEDSAMYFCASSDGALAGGYNEQFFGPGTRLTVL.

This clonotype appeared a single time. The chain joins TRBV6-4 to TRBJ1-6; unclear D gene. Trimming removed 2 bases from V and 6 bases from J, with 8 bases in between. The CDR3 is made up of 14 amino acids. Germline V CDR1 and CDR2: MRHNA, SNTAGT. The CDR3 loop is CASSDRRSNSPLHF. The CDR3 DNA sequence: TGTGCCAGCAGTGACAGGAGGTCTAATTCACCCCTCCACTTT.

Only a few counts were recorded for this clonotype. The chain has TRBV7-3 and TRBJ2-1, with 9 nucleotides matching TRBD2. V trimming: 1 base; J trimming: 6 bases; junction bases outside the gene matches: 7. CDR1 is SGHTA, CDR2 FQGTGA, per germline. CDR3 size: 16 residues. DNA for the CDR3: TGTGCCAGCAGCTTAATGTTAGCGGGGGACCTCAATGAGCAGTTCTTC. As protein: CASSLMLAGDLNEQFF.

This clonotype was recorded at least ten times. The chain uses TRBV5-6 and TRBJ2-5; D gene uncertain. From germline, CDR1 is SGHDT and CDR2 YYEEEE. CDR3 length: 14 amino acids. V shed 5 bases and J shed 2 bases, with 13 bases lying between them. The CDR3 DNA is TGTGCCAGCAGTTCTCCCGGTGGGCAAGAGACCCAGTACTTC. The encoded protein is CASSSPGGQETQYF. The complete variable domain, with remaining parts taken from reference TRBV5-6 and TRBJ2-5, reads DAGVTQSPTHLIKTRGQQVTLRCSPKSGHDTVSWYQQALGQGPQFIFQYYEEEERQRGNFPDRFSGHQFPNYSSELNVNALLLGDSALYLCASSSPGGQETQYFGPGTRLLVL.

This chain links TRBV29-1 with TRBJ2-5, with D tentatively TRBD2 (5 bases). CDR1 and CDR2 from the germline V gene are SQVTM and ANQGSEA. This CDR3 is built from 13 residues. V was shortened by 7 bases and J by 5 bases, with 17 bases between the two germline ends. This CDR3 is CSGAGQPGETQYF. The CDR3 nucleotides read TGCAGCGGGGCGGGCCAACCCGGCGAGACCCAGTACTTC.

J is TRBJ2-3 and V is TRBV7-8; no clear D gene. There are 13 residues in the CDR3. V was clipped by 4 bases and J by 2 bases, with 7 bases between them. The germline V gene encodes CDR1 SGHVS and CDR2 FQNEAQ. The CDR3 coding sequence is TGTGCCAGCAGCTCCATTAACACAGATACGCAGTATTTT. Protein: CASSSINTDTQYF.

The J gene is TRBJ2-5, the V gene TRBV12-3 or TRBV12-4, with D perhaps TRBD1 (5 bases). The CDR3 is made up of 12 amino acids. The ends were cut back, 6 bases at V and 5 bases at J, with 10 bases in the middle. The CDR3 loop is CASRNRLETQYF. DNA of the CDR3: TGTGCCAGCAGAAACAGGCTGGAGACCCAGTACTTC.

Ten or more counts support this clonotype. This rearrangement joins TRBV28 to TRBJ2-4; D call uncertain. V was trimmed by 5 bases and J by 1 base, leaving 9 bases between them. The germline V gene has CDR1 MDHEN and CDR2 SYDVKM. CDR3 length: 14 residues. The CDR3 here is CASSPSVAKNIQYF. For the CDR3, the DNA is TGTGCCAGCAGTCCCTCGGTTGCCAAAAACATTCAGTACTTC.

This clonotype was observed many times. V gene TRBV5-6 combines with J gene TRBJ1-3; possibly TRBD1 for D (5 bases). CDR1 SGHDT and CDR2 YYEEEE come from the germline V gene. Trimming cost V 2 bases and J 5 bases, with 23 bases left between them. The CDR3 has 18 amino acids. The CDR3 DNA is TGTGCCAGCAGCTTTTTGTCGGGCGGGGCCGGCAACCGAAACACCATATATTTT. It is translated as CASSFLSGGAGNRNTIYF.

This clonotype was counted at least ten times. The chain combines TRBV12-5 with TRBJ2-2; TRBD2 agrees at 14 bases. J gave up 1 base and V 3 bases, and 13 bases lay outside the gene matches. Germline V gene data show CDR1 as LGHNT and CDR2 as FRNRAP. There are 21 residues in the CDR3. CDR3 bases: TGTGCTAGTGGTTTTCGCTCTTTACCGACTAGCGGGAGGGAGAACACCGGGGAGCTGTTTTTT. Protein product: CASGFRSLPTSGRENTGELFF.